The next 14 T cell receptor beta chains were all read from a single sample in a study of cytomegalovirus exposure and HLA in healthy donors. It was with 60 Vbeta and 13 Jbeta primers that the PCR ran. Assay: immunoSEQ multiplex PCR; the TCRdb copy retains only in-frame clones and omits some. The sample lists 130,000 or so clones; about 80% were seen once. Material for sequencing was PBMCs. These receptors all stem from a woman aged 45-65 years in good health and CMV-seropositive.

This clone was observed a single time. Sequence at one end of the junction differs from germline and may be a read error. The chain links TRBV7-9 to TRBJ2-7; perhaps TRBD1 as D (7 bases). This CDR3 is built from 18 residues. Germline loops: CDR1 SEHNR, CDR2 FQNEAQ (reference sequence). In DNA form, the CDR3 reads TGTTCCAGCAGCTTACGACCAGGACAGGCCACCGGGGAGGACGAGCAGTACTTC. This translates into CSSSLRPGQATGEDEQYF. The full variable domain, rest sourced from reference TRBV7-9 and TRBJ2-7, is DTGVSQNPRHKITKRGQNVTFRCDPISEHNRLYWYRQTLGQGPEFLTYFQNEAQLEKSRLLSDRFSAERPKGSFSTLEIQRTEQGDSAMYLCSSSLRPGQATGEDEQYFGPGTRLTVT.

This clone showed up just a few times. This chain connects TRBV30 to TRBJ1-1, with TRBD1 matching 10 bases. CDR3 length equals 13 residues. With V trimmed by 3 bases and J by 10 bases, 8 bases remained unmatched. Germline V gene sequence: CDR1 GTSNPN, CDR2 SVGIG (reference sequence). CDR3 DNA: TGTGCCTGGAGCGGGACAGGGGTAGTTCGAGCTTTCTTT. It yields the protein CAWSGTGVVRAFF.

The chain carries TRBV7-2 and TRBJ1-6; D ambiguous. The germline V gene encodes CDR1 SGHTA and CDR2 FQGNSA. The CDR3 has 16 amino acids. V shed 0 bases and J shed 4 bases, with 10 bases lying between them. DNA of the CDR3: TGTGCCAGCAGCTTAGCGAGGCGGGATTATAATTCACCCCTCCACTTT. Its protein is CASSLARRDYNSPLHF. The complete variable domain, with remaining parts taken from reference TRBV7-2 and TRBJ1-6, reads GAGVSQSPSNKVTEKGKDVELRCDPISGHTALYWYRQSLGQGLEFLIYFQGNSAPDKSGLPSDRFSAERTGGSVSTLTIQRTQQEDSAVYLCASSLARRDYNSPLHFGNGTRLTVT.

The gene calls are TRBV19 and TRBJ2-2; 9 bases are a match to TRBD1. Germline V gene sequence: CDR1 LNHDA, CDR2 SQIVND (reference sequence). The ends lost 4 bases at V and 5 bases at J; junction bases unmatched: 5. The CDR3 contains 15 residues. The DNA of the CDR3 is TGTGCCAGTAGTAACAGGGGGCGTGGAACCGGGGAGCTGTTTTTT. Its protein is CASSNRGRGTGELFF.

This chain uses TRBV7-9 with TRBJ2-1; 9 positions agree with TRBD1. The CDR3 spans 16 residues. V shed 5 bases, J shed 7 bases, and the junction held 12 bases outside the gene matches. Germline assignment: CDR1 SEHNR and CDR2 FQNEAQ (reference sequence). CDR3 sequence reads: CASSPAGTGNRNEQFF. In DNA form, the CDR3 reads TGTGCCAGCAGCCCGGCCGGGACAGGGAACCGAAATGAGCAGTTCTTC.

J is TRBJ2-7 and V is TRBV19, with 12 bases that match TRBD2. The V and J ends lost 6 bases and 1 base, in that order; junction bases with no gene match: 13. From germline, CDR1 is LNHDA and CDR2 SQIVND (reference sequence). The CDR3 consists of 18 residues. The CDR3 loop is CASSKLPETSGRSYEQYF. CDR3 DNA sequence: TGTGCCAGTAGCAAACTCCCCGAGACTAGCGGGAGATCCTACGAGCAGTACTTC.

The gene calls are TRBV4-1 and TRBJ1-1; the match to TRBD1 covers 7 bases. Trimming took 0 bases from V and 4 from J; bases not matched to a gene: 5. The CDR3 loop spans 15 amino acids. The germline CDR1 and CDR2 sequences are MGHRA and YSYEKL. The CDR3 loop is CASSQEMGQTTEAFF. DNA for the CDR3: TGCGCCAGCAGCCAAGAGATGGGACAGACCACTGAAGCTTTCTTT.

The V call is TRBV2, the J call TRBJ2-5; maybe TRBD2 (6 bases). The germline V gene has CDR1 SNHLY and CDR2 FYNNEI. The germline V and J ends were trimmed by 2 bases and 5 bases, with 12 bases remaining between them. CDR3 length: 14 residues. CDR3 sequence (DNA): TGTGCCAGCAGTGAAACCCCCCGGGGGGAGACCCAGTACTTC. It translates to CASSETPRGETQYF.

For this clone: The identical CDR3 is also encoded by other nucleotide sequences in the sample. V gene TRBV9 combines with J gene TRBJ1-1; possibly TRBD1 for D (6 bases). V was shortened by 4 bases and J by 2 bases, with 15 bases between the two germline ends. CDR3 size: 15 residues. Germline-derived CDR1 and CDR2 are SGDLS and YYNGEE. CDR3 coding DNA: TGTGCCAGCAGCCGTTTACAGGGATACAACACTGAAGCTTTCTTT. Amino acids: CASSRLQGYNTEAFF.

A word on this clone: The junction departs from germline at one end; a sequencing error may be responsible. The V call is TRBV7-7, the J call TRBJ2-7, with 7 nucleotides matching TRBD1. The CDR3 runs to 19 residues. Germline CDR1 and CDR2: SSHAT and FNYEAQ (reference sequence). The DNA of the CDR3 is TGTGCTAGCAGCTTGGGCCTGATACAGGGGACGACTACATCATACGAGCAGTACTTC. Protein: CASSLGLIQGTTTSYEQYF.

The chain recombines TRBV7-3 with TRBJ2-3; D unclear. Trimming shortened V by 4 bases and J by 2 bases, and 10 bases separated the two germline ends. The CDR3 spans 14 residues. Germline CDR1 reads SGHTA; CDR2 reads FQGTGA. CDR3 region: CASSSRLNTDTQYF. The CDR3 DNA sequence: TGTGCCAGCAGCTCGCGACTGAACACAGATACGCAGTATTTT.

V is TRBV18 and J is TRBJ2-1; 13 positions match TRBD2. The V segment lost 6 bases and the J segment 5 bases; nucleotides outside the gene matches: 4. This CDR3 is 15 amino acids long. Germline V gene sequence: CDR1 KGHSH, CDR2 LQKENI. The CDR3 here is CASSTGTSGNNEQFF. In DNA form, the CDR3 reads TGTGCCAGCTCCACAGGGACTAGCGGGAACAATGAGCAGTTCTTC. Variable domain in full (rest from reference TRBV18 and TRBJ2-1): NAGVMQNPRHLVRRRGQEARLRCSPMKGHSHVYWYRQLPEEGLKFMVYLQKENIIDESGMPKERFSAEFPKEGPSILRIQQVVRGDSAAYFCASSTGTSGNNEQFFGPGTRLTVL.

The chain has TRBV30 and TRBJ1-1, with 9 positions matching TRBD1. V dropped 3 bases and J dropped 6; count of bases not matched to a gene: 5. Germline V gene sequence: CDR1 GTSNPN, CDR2 SVGIG (reference sequence). This CDR3 spans 13 amino acids. The DNA for the CDR3 is TGTGCCTGGAGAGGGACAGGGATGGCTGAAGCTTTCTTT. Encoded protein: CAWRGTGMAEAFF. The complete variable domain, with remaining parts taken from reference TRBV30 and TRBJ1-1, reads SQTIHQWPATLVQPVGSPLSLECTVEGTSNPNLYWYRQAAGRGLQLLFYSVGIGQISSEVPQNLSASRPQDRQFILSSKKLLLSDSGFYLCAWRGTGMAEAFFGQGTRLTVV.

The genes are TRBV11-2 and TRBJ2-3; 9 bases line up with TRBD2. Germline CDR1 and CDR2: SGHAT and FQNNGV. J lost 5 bases, V lost 3 bases, and 3 bases had no gene match. The CDR3 totals 14 residues. CDR3 coding DNA: TGTGCCAGCAGCTTGCTAGCGGGGTTAGATACGCAGTATTTT. Translation gives CASSLLAGLDTQYF.